These 3 T cell receptor beta chains were all obtained from the same sample, sequenced in a study of blood T cell repertoires in COVID-19. TCRdb's copy holds only in-frame clones and misses some; the assay was immunoSEQ multiplex PCR. Among roughly 230,000 clones listed, 65% to 85% were seen once. Specimen: PBMCs or T cells enriched from blood (not recorded which). The receptor source for this set is a woman aged 55-69 years who had recovered from COVID-19.

The rearrangement links TRBV7-9 to TRBJ2-5; a possible D gene is TRBD2 (7 bases). V lost 6 bases, J lost 0 bases, and 11 bases lay in between. CDR1 and CDR2 from the germline V gene are SEHNR and FQNEAQ (reference sequence). The CDR3 runs 14 residues. This CDR3 reads CASRGGAYQETQYF. For the CDR3, the DNA is TGTGCCAGCAGGGGGGGGGCCTACCAAGAGACCCAGTACTTC.

V and J are TRBV3-1 (or the pseudogene TRBV3-2) and TRBJ2-7, with TRBD2 matching 7 bases. The trim removed 9 bases at V and 7 bases at J, leaving 9 bases unmatched. The CDR3 length is 12 residues. CDR1 and CDR2 from the germline V gene are LGHDT and YNNKEL (reference sequence). This chain's CDR3 is CARTGGSLEQYF. CDR3 bases: TGTGCCAGAACGGGGGGATCTTTAGAGCAGTACTTC.

The rearrangement joins TRBV5-5 to TRBJ1-3; no reliable D call. The CDR3 spans 14 residues. Per the germline V gene, CDR1 is SGHKS and CDR2 is YYEKEE (reference sequence). V lost 6 bases and J 0 bases, leaving 10 bases between the germline ends. The CDR3 nucleotides are TGTGCCAGCACCACGACACACTCTGGAAACACCATATATTTT. Its translation: CASTTTHSGNTIYF.